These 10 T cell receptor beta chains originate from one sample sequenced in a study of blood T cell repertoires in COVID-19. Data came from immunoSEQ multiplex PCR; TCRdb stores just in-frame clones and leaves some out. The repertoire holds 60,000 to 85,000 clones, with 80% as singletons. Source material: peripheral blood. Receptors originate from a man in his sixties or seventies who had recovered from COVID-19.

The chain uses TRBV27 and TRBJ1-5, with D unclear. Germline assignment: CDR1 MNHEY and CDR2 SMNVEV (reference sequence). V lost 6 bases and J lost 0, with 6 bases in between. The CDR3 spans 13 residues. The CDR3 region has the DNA TGTGCCAGCAGACGGTATAGCAATCAGCCCCAGCATTTT. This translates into CASRRYSNQPQHF.

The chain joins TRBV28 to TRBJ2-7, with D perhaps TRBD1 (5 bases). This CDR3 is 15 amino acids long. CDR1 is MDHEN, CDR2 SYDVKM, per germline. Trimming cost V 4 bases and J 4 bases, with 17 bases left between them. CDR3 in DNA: TGTGCCAGCAGTTCCCACCCCAGGGCTCGTTACGAGCAGTACTTC. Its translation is CASSSHPRARYEQYF.

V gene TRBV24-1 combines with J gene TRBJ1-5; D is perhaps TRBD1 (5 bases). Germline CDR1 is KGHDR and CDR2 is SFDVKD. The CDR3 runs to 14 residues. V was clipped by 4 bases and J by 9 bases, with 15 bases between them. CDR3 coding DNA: TGTGCCACCAGTGACCCTAGACAGCCCGGGCCCCAGCATTTT. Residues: CATSDPRQPGPQHF.

This CDR3 reads CASSLIDSSYEQYF. CDR3 bases: TGTGCCAGCAGCCTCATCGACAGTAGCTACGAGCAGTACTTC. This chain uses TRBV7-8 with TRBJ2-7; weak D call: TRBD1 (5 bases). The V end lost 5 bases, the J end lost 3 bases, and 14 bases lay between the germline ends. CDR3 size: 14 residues. Germline loops: CDR1 SGHVS, CDR2 FQNEAQ.

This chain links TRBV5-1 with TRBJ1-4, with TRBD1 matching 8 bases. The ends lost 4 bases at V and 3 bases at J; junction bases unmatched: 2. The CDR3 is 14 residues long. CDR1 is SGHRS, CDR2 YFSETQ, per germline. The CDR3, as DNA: TGCGCCAGCAGCACGACAGGGGCTAATGAAAAACTGTTTTTT. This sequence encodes CASSTTGANEKLFF.

Here the CDR3 DNA reads TGTGCCAGCAGCGCGCGACAGCCCTCCTACGAGCAGTACTTC. Translated, it gives CASSARQPSYEQYF. This chain joins TRBV9 and TRBJ2-7; tentatively, D is TRBD1 (5 bases). This CDR3 comprises 14 residues. The germline gives CDR1 SGDLS, CDR2 YYNGEE. V was trimmed by 3 bases and J by 0 bases, leaving 10 bases between them. The variable domain in full, with the rest retrieved from reference TRBV9 and TRBJ2-7, is DSGVTQTPKHLITATGQRVTLRCSPRSGDLSVYWYQQSLDQGLQFLIQYYNGEERAKGNILERFSAQQFPDLHSELNLSSLELGDSALYFCASSARQPSYEQYFGPGTRLTVT.

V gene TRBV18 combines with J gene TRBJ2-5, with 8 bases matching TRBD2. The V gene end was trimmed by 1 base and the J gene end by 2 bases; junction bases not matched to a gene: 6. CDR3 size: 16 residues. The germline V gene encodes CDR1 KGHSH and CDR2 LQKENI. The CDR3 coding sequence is TGTGCCAGCTCACCACAGAGTAGCGGGGTTCAAGAGACCCAGTACTTC. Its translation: CASSPQSSGVQETQYF.

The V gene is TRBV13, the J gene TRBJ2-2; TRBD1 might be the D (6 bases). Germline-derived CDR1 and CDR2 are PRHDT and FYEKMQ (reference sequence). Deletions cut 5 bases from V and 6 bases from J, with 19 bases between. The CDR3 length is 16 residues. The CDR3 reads CASSREGQGKAGELFF. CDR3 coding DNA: TGTGCCAGCAGCCGCGAGGGGCAGGGGAAGGCCGGGGAGCTGTTTTTT.

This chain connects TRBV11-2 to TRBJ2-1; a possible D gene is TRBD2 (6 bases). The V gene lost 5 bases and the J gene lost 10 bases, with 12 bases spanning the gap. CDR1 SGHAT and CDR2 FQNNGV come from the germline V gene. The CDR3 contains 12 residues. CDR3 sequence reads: CASSDSGSEQFF. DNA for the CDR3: TGTGCCAGCAGCGATAGCGGTTCAGAGCAGTTCTTC. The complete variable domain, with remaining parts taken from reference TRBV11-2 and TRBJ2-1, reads EAGVAQSPRYKIIEKRQSVAFWCNPISGHATLYWYQQILGQGPKLLIQFQNNGVVDDSQLPKDRFSAERLKGVDSTLKIQPAKLEDSAVYLCASSDSGSEQFFGPGTRLTVL.

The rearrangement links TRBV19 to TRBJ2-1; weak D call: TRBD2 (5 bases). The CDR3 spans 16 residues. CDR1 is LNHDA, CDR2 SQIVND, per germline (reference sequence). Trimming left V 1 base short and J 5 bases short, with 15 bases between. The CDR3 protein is CASSIGGLRGNNEQFF. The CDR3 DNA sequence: TGTGCCAGTAGTATAGGGGGATTACGGGGAAACAATGAGCAGTTCTTC.